This T cell receptor beta chain was recovered during a study of blood T cell repertoires in COVID-19 (dated by TCRdb to about 2020). About the investigation overall: Collaborator samples came from the United States, Italy and Spain and covered acute and convalescent phases of COVID-19. The material from the prospective study consisted of cDNA or gDNA derived from T cells, B-cell-depleted T cells, or PBMCs. Deeply sampled blood TCRbeta repertoires from subjects exposed to, actively infected with, or recovered from COVID-19 were included in the dataset. A freely available public database, intended as a resource for researchers studying the immune response to SARS-CoV-2, is where the repertoires were released. Samples came from the ongoing ImmuneRACE study (first 160 participants) plus 1,254 subjects from 6 global collaborators. Sample metadata almost always included a de-identified subject ID, COVID-19 status, age in years and sex. Where available, HLA class I and class II types were obtained from metadata supplied by the sample provider rather than from assay-based typing. Here is what the overall study found, with its caveats: Clinical and demographic metadata were provided uncurated, with the amount varying by source and participant.

A word on this clone: The antigen this receptor binds is unknown. Base qualities are not recorded, but no much larger clone differs from it by a single base.

TCRbeta CDR3 regions were amplified from genomic DNA by means of the immunoSEQ Assay, a bias-controlled multiplex PCR. Per the source publication's procedure: The number of nucleated cells in each sample was estimated by amplification of reference gene primers within the assay. To quantify the absolute abundance of each unique TCRbeta CDR3 rearrangement, sequence reads were collapsed and filtered. For each sample, productive Simpson clonality was calculated by taking the square root of Simpson's diversity index across productive rearrangements. Imported from immuneACCESS, the table was reduced by TCRdb to in-frame sequences with V and J called. These copies leave out some clones; in studies compared against another copy, an unresolved V gene accounts for under half, and the cause of the remainder is not known. V and J calls and clone size follow that table, whereas D and trimming were derived from the DNA. A total of hundreds of thousands of clones appear in this sample, 70% to 90% of them only once. About 2.9% of the sample rests with the top ten.

One collaborating source in Seattle enrolled patients while the patients were actively infected and followed the patients over time throughout the course of disease. Collaborating institutions collected whole blood in K2EDTA tubes following their own protocols. Collaborator samples were shipped for TCRbeta analysis as frozen whole blood, isolated PBMCs, or DNA extracted from either sample type. V was cut back by 4 bases and J by 1 base, leaving a gap of 13 bases between them. From the germline V gene, CDR1 is MNHEY and CDR2 is SVGAGI. The CDR3, from cysteine to phenylalanine, totals 16 residues. Left in the record is the CDR3 DNA by itself, 48 bases read in frame from the first base.

What was sequenced was peripheral blood. The chain uses TRBV6-5 and TRBJ2-2, with a weak D call of TRBD1 (5 bases match). The sequence derives from a woman in her 30s with COVID-19, enrolled during active disease. The CDR3 protein sequence reads: CASSSRYQGNTGELFF. The nucleotide sequence reads as follows: TGTGCCAGCAGTTCCCGATATCAGGGGAACACCGGGGAGCTGTTTTTT.